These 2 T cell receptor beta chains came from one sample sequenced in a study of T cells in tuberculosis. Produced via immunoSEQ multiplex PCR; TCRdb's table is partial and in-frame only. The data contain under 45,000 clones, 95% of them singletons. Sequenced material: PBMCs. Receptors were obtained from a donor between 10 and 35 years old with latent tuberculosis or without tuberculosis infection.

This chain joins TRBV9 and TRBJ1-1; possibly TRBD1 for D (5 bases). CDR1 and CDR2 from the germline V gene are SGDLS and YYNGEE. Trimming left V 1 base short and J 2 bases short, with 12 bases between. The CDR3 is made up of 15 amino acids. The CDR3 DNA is TGTGCCAGCAGCGTAACGCAGGGCCCCAACACTGAAGCTTTCTTT. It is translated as CASSVTQGPNTEAFF.

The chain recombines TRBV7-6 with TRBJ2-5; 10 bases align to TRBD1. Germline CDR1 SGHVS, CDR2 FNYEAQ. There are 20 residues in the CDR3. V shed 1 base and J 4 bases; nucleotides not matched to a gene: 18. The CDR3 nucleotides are TGTGCCAGCAGCTTAGACTCCAGGACAGGGGGTAGGGGGAGTTTAGAGACCCAGTACTTC. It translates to CASSLDSRTGGRGSLETQYF.